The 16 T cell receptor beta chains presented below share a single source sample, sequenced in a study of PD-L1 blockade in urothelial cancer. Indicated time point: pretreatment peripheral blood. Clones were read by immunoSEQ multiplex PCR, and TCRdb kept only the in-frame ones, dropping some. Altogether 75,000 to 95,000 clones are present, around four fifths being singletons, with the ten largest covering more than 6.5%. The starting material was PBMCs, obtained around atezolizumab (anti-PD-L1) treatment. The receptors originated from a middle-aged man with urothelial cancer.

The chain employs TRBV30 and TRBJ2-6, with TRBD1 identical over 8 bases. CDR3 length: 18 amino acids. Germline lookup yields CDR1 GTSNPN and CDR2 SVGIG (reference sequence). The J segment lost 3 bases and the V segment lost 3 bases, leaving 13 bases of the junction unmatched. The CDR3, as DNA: TGTGCCTGGAGGCTCCGGGACAGGCTCATCATTGGGGCCAACGTCCTGACTTTC. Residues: CAWRLRDRLIIGANVLTF.

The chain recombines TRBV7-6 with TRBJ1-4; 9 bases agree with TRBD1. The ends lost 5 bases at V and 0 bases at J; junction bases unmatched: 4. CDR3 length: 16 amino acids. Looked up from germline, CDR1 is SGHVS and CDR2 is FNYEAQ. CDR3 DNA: TGTGCCAGCAGCAAGGGACAGGGTGCAACTAATGAAAAACTGTTTTTT. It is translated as CASSKGQGATNEKLFF.

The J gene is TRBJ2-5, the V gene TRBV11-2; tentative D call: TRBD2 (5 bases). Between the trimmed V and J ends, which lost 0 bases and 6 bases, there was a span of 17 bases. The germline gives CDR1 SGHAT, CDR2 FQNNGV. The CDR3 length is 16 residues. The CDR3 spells CASSLEPASPGKTQYF. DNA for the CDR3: TGTGCCAGCAGCTTAGAGCCAGCAAGTCCGGGAAAGACCCAGTACTTC.

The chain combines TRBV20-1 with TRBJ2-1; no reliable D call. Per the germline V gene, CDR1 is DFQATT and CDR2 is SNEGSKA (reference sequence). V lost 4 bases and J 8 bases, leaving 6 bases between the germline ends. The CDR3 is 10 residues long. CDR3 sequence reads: CSAKEYEQFF. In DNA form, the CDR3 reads TGCAGTGCTAAGGAGTATGAGCAGTTCTTC.

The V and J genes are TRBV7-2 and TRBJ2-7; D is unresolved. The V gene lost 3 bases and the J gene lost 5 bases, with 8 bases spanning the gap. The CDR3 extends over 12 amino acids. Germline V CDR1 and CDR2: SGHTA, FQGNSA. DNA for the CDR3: TGTGCCAGCAGCTTTTCAGGCCACGAGCAGTACTTC. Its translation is CASSFSGHEQYF.

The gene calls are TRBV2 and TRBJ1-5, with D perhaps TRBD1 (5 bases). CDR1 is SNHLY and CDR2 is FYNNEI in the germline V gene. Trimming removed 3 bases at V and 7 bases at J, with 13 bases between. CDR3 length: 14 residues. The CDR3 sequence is CASSESREGQPQHF. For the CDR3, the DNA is TGTGCCAGCAGTGAGTCCAGGGAGGGACAGCCCCAGCATTTT.

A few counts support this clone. CDR3 nucleotides: TGTGCCAGTAGTATCCGGACAGGAAGCTACGGCTACACCTTC. It specifies CASSIRTGSYGYTF. The rearrangement joins TRBV19 to TRBJ1-2; 7 positions agree with TRBD1. Germline CDR1 is LNHDA and CDR2 is SQIVND (reference sequence). This CDR3 is built from 14 residues. V shed 3 bases and J 8 bases; nucleotides not matched to a gene: 9.

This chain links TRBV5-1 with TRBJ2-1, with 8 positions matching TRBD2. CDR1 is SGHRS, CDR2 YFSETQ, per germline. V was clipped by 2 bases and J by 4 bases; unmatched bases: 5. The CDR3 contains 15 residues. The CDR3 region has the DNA TGCGCCAGCAGCTTCGGGAGGGCCTTTTACAATGAGCAGTTCTTC. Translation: CASSFGRAFYNEQFF.

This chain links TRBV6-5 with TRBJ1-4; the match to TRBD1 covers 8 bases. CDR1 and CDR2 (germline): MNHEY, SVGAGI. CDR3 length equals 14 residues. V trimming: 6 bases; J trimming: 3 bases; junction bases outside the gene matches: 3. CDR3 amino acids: CASRLTGANEKLFF. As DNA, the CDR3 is TGTGCCAGCAGACTGACAGGGGCTAATGAAAAACTGTTTTTT.

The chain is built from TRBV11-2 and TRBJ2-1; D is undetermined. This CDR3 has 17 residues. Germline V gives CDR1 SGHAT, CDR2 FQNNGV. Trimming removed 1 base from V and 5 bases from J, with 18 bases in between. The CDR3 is CASSLGSGYYYDNEQFF. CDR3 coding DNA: TGTGCCAGCAGCTTAGGCTCCGGCTACTACTACGACAATGAGCAGTTCTTC.

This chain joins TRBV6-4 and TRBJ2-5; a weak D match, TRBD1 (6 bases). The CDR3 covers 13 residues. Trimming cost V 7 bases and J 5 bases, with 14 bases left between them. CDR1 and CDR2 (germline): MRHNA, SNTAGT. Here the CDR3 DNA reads TGTGCCAGCATCCAGGGGCCCCGGGAGACCCAGTACTTC. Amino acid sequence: CASIQGPRETQYF.

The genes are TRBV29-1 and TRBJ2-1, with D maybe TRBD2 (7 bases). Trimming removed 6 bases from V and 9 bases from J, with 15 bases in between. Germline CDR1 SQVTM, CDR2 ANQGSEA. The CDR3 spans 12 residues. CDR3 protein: CSVRAGAGEQFF. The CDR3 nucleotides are TGCAGCGTCCGGGCGGGGGCTGGTGAGCAGTTCTTC.

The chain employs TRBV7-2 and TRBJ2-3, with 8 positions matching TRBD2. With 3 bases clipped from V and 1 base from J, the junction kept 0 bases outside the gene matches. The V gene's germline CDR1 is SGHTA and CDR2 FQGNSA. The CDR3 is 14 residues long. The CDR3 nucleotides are TGTGCCAGCAGCTTGACTAGCGGCACAGATACGCAGTATTTT. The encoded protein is CASSLTSGTDTQYF. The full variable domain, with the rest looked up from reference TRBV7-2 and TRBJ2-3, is GAGVSQSPSNKVTEKGKDVELRCDPISGHTALYWYRQSLGQGLEFLIYFQGNSAPDKSGLPSDRFSAERTGGSVSTLTIQRTQQEDSAVYLCASSLTSGTDTQYFGPGTRLTVL.

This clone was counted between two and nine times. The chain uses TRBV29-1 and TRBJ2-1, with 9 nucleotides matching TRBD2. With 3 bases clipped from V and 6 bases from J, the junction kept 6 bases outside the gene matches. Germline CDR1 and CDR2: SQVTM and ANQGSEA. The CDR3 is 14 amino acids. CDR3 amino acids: CSVDPGLAFNEQFF. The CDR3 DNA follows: TGCAGCGTTGATCCGGGACTAGCCTTCAATGAGCAGTTCTTC.

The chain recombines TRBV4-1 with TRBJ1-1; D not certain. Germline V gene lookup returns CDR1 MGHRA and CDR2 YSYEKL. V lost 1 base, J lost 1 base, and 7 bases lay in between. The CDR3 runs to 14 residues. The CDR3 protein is CASSQVSWNTEAFF. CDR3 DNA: TGCGCCAGCAGCCAAGTCTCGTGGAACACTGAAGCTTTCTTT.

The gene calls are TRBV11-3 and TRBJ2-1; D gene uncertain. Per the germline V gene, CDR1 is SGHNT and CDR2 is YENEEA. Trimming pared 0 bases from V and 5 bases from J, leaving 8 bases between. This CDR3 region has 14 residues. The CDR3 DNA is TGTGCCAGCAGCTTAGATCTGAGTAACAATGAGCAGTTCTTC. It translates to CASSLDLSNNEQFF.